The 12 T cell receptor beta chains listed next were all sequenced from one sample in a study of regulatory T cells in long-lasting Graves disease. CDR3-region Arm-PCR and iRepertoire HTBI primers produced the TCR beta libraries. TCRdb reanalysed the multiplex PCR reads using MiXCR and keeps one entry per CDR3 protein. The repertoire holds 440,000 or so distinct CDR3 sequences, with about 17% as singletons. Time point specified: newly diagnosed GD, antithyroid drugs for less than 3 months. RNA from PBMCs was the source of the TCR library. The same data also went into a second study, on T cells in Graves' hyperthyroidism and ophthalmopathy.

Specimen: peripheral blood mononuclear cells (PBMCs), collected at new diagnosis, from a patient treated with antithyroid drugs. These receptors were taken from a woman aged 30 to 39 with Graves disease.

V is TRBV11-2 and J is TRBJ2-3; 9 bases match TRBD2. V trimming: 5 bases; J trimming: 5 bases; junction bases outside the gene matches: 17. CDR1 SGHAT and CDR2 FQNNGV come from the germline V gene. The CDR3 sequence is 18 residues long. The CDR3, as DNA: TGTGCCAGCAGCCGCCTAAATCTGGGCGGGAGGGCCAAAGATACGCAGTATTTT. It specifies CASSRLNLGGRAKDTQYF.

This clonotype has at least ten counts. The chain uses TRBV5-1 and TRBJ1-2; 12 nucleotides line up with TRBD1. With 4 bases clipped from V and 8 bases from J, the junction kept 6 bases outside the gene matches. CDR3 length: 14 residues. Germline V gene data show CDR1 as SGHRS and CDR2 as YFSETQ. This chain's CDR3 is CASSTEGTGGGYTF. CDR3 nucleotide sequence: TGCGCCAGCAGCACTGAAGGGACAGGGGGCGGCTACACCTTC.

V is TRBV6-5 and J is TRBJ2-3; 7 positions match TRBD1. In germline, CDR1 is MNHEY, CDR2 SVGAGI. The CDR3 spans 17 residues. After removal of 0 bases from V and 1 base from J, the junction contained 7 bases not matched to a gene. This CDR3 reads CASSYSKGQAGTDTQYF. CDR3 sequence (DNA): TGTGCCAGCAGTTACTCAAAAGGACAGGCTGGCACAGATACGCAGTATTTT.

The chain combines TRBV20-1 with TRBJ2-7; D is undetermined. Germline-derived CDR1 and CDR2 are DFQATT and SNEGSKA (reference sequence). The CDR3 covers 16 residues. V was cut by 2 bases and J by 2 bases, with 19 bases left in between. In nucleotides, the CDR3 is TGCAGTGCTAGAAATCTGGAGACTCCTGAAGCCTACGAGCAGTACTTC. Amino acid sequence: CSARNLETPEAYEQYF.

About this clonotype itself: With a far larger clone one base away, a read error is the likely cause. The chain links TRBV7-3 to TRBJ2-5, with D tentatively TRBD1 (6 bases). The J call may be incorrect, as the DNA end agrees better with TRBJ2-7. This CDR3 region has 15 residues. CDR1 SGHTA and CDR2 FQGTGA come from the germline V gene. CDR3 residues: CASSLESLQGYEQYF. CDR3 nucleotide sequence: TGTGCCAGCAGCTTAGAGTCCCTCCAGGGGTACGAGCAGTACTTC.

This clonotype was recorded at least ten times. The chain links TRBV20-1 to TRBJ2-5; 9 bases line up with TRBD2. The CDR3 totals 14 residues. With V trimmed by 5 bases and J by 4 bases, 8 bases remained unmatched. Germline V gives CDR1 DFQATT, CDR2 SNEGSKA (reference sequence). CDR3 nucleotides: TGCAGTGCTCTCGCGGGGGGGGACGGAGAGACCCAGTACTTC. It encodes CSALAGGDGETQYF.

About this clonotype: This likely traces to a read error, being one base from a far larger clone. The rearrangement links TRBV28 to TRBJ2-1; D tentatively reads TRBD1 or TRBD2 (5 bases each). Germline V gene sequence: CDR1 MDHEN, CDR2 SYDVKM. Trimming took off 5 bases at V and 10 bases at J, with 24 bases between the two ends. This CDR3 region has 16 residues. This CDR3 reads CASSLSPAGLAYEQFF. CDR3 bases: TGTGCCAGCAGTCTTTCTCCGGCAGGGCTAGCCTACGAGCAGTTCTTC.

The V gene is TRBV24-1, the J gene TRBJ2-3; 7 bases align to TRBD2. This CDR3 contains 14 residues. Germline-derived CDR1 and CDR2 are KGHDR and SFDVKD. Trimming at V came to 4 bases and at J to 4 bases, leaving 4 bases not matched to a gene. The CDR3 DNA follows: TGTGCCACCAGTGAAACGGGAGGTCCAGATACGCAGTATTTT. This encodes CATSETGGPDTQYF.

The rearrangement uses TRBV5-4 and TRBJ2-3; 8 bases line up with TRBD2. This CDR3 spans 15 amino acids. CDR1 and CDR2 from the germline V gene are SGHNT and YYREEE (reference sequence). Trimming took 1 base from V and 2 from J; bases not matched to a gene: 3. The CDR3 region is CASSLKRGPTDTQYF. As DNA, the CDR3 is TGTGCCAGCAGCTTGAAGCGGGGGCCCACAGATACGCAGTATTTT.

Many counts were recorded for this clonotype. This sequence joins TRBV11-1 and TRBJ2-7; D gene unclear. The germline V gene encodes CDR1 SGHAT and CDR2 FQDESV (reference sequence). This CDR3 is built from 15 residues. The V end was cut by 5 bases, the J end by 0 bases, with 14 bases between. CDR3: CASSRTGRSSYEQYF. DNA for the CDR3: TGTGCCAGCAGCCGAACGGGCCGGAGCTCCTACGAGCAGTACTTC. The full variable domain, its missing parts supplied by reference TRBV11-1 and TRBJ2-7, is EAEVAQSPRYKITEKSQAVAFWCDPISGHATLYWYRQILGQGPELLVQFQDESVVDDSQLPKDRFSAERLKGVDSTLKIQPAELGDSAMYLCASSRTGRSSYEQYFGPGTRLTVT.

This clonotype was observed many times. The CDR3 loop reads CASSASSVRQFF. The DNA of the CDR3 is TGTGCCAGCAGCGCTTCTAGCGTCAGGCAGTTCTTC. The genes are TRBV11-2 and TRBJ2-1, with D possibly TRBD2 on 6 matching bases. The CDR3 has 12 residues. The V end lost 5 bases, the J end lost 12 bases, and 14 bases lay between the germline ends. Germline V gene sequence: CDR1 SGHAT, CDR2 FQNNGV.

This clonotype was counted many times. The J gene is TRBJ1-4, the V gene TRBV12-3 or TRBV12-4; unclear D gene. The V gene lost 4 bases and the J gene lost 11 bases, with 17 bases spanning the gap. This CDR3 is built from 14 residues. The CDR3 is CASSSLPTLGKLFF. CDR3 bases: TGTGCCAGCAGTTCCCTTCCCACCCTGGGGAAACTGTTTTTT.